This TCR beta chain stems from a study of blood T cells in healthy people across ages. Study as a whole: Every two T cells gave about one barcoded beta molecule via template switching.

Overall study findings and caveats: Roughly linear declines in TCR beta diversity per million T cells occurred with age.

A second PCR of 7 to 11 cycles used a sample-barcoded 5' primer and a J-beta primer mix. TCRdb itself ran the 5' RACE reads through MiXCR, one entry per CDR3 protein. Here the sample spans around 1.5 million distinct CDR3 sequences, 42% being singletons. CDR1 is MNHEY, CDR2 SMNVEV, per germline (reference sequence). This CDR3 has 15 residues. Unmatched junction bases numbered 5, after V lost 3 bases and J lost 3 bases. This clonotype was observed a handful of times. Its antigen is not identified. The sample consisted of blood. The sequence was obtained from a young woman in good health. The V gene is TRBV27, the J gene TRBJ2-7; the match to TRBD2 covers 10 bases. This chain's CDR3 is CASSFFGTSDYEQYF. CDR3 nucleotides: TGTGCCAGCAGTTTTTTCGGGACTAGCGACTACGAGCAGTACTTC.